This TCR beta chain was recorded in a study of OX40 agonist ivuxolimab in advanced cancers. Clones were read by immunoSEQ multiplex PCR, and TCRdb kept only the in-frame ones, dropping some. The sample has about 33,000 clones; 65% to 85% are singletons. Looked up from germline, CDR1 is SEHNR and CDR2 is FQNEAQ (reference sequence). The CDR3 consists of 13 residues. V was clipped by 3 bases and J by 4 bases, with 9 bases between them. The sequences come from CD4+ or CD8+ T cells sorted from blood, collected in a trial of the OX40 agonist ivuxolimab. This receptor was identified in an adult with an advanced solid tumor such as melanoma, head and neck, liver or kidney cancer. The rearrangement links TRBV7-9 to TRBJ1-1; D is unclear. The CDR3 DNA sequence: TGTGCCAGCAGCTTCGGCCTGGGCACTGAAGCTTTCTTT. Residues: CASSFGLGTEAFF.